These T cell receptor beta chains were read from a single sample in a study of CD8 T cells in Susac syndrome. Each CDR3 protein is one row after TCRdb ran MiXCR on the immunoSEQ multiplex PCR reads. The sample has some 300,000 distinct CDR3 sequences, roughly 81% seen once. Sequencing used CD8+ T cells from PBMCs. The receptors stem from a human donor with multiple sclerosis. CDR3s include the opening cysteine and the closing phenylalanine or tryptophan. Fields, in order: clone size, D gene, V gene, J gene, CDR3 protein, CDR3 DNA. D genes are given only for firm matches. Rows give clone size only sometimes, using once, few, many, or a class for an expanded clone.

abundance: NA; d_gene: TRBD2; v_gene: TRBV5-1; j_gene: TRBJ2-3; CDR3aa: CASSRQRESTDTQYF; CDR3nt: TGCGCCAGCAGCAGACAGCGGGAGAGCACAGATACGCAGTATTTT
abundance: NA; d_gene: NA; v_gene: TRBV11-2; j_gene: TRBJ2-7; CDR3aa: CASSFRGRTYEQYF; CDR3nt: TGTGCCAGCAGCTTTAGGGGACGGACCTACGAGCAGTACTTC
abundance: NA; d_gene: TRBD2; v_gene: TRBV27; j_gene: TRBJ2-1; CDR3aa: CASSSRREFHNEQFF; CDR3nt: TGTGCCAGCAGCTCGAGGCGGGAGTTCCACAATGAGCAGTTCTTC
abundance: NA; d_gene: TRBD2; v_gene: TRBV10-3; j_gene: TRBJ2-7; CDR3aa: CAISESPSGTYEQYF; CDR3nt: TGTGCCATCAGTGAATCGCCTAGCGGGACCTACGAGCAGTACTTC
abundance: NA; d_gene: NA; v_gene: TRBV7-6; j_gene: TRBJ2-7; CDR3aa: CASSPLRLYFYEQYF; CDR3nt: TGTGCCAGCAGCCCATTGAGACTATACTTCTACGAGCAGTACTTC
abundance: NA; d_gene: TRBD1; v_gene: TRBV6-5; j_gene: TRBJ1-5; CDR3aa: CASSRGQGGNQPQHF; CDR3nt: TGTGCCAGCAGCAGGGGACAGGGGGGTAATCAGCCCCAGCATTTT
abundance: NA; d_gene: NA; v_gene: TRBV9; j_gene: TRBJ2-7; CDR3aa: CASSVTGNSYEQYF; CDR3nt: TGTGCCAGCAGCGTAACCGGTAACTCCTACGAGCAGTACTTC
abundance: NA; d_gene: NA; v_gene: TRBV28; j_gene: TRBJ1-5; CDR3aa: CASSSGVGAQIDNQPQHF; CDR3nt: TGTGCCAGCAGCTCCGGGGTCGGCGCCCAAATAGACAATCAGCCCCAGCATTTT
abundance: NA; d_gene: NA; v_gene: TRBV11-2; j_gene: TRBJ2-1; CDR3aa: CASSAPGRGYNEQFF; CDR3nt: TGTGCCAGCAGCGCCCCTGGTCGGGGTTACAATGAGCAGTTCTTC
abundance: NA; d_gene: NA; v_gene: TRBV5-1; j_gene: TRBJ1-2; CDR3aa: CAGRGMEGDGYTF; CDR3nt: TGCGCCGGCCGGGGTATGGAAGGCGATGGCTACACCTTC
abundance: NA; d_gene: TRBD2; v_gene: TRBV20-1; j_gene: TRBJ2-7; CDR3aa: CSLIGLAGAREQYF; CDR3nt: TGCAGCCTAATCGGGCTAGCGGGAGCTCGCGAGCAGTACTTC
abundance: NA; d_gene: TRBD1; v_gene: TRBV10-3; j_gene: TRBJ1-5; CDR3aa: CAISESDRGGSQPQHF; CDR3nt: TGTGCCATCAGTGAGTCAGACAGGGGGGGGAGTCAGCCCCAGCATTTT
abundance: NA; d_gene: NA; v_gene: TRBV4-2; j_gene: TRBJ2-7; CDR3aa: CASSQRASGTYEQYF; CDR3nt: TGTGCCAGCAGCCAAAGGGCGTCAGGCACCTACGAGCAGTACTTC
abundance: NA; d_gene: NA; v_gene: TRBV2; j_gene: TRBJ1-2; CDR3aa: CAIRGGSGGYGYTF; CDR3nt: TGTGCCATCCGCGGGGGGTCTGGGGGCTATGGCTACACCTTC
abundance: NA; d_gene: NA; v_gene: TRBV5-1; j_gene: TRBJ2-3; CDR3aa: CASSLGGKTDTQYF; CDR3nt: TGCGCCAGCAGCTTGGGGGGGAAGACAGATACGCAGTATTTT
abundance: few; d_gene: NA; v_gene: TRBV23-1; j_gene: TRBJ2-7; CDR3aa: CASSRGNEQYF; CDR3nt: TGCGCCAGCAGCAGGGGCAACGAGCAGTACTTC
abundance: NA; d_gene: NA; v_gene: TRBV12-3/TRBV12-4; j_gene: TRBJ1-2; CDR3aa: CASSIEVDYTF; CDR3nt: TGTGCCAGCAGTATTGAGGTTGACTACACCTTC
abundance: NA; d_gene: NA; v_gene: TRBV7-6; j_gene: TRBJ1-5; CDR3aa: CASSLRERNQPQHF; CDR3nt: TGTGCCAGCAGCCTCAGGGAGCGGAATCAGCCCCAGCATTTT
abundance: NA; d_gene: TRBD2; v_gene: TRBV28; j_gene: TRBJ2-7; CDR3aa: CASSLSWEGKDEQYF; CDR3nt: TGTGCCAGCAGTTTATCATGGGAGGGGAAGGACGAGCAGTACTTC
abundance: NA; d_gene: TRBD2; v_gene: TRBV28; j_gene: TRBJ2-1; CDR3aa: CASSFTSGRAGSYNEQFF; CDR3nt: TGTGCCAGCAGTTTTACTAGCGGGAGGGCCGGCTCCTACAATGAGCAGTTCTTC
abundance: NA; d_gene: TRBD2; v_gene: TRBV7-6; j_gene: TRBJ2-1; CDR3aa: CASSLRAGEAYEQFF; CDR3nt: TGTGCCAGCAGCTTAAGGGCGGGAGAGGCCTATGAGCAGTTCTTC
abundance: NA; d_gene: TRBD2; v_gene: TRBV28; j_gene: TRBJ2-1; CDR3aa: CASSPLLGTSGRAGLSEQFF; CDR3nt: TGTGCCAGCAGTCCTCTCCTAGGGACTAGCGGGAGGGCCGGCTTGAGTGAGCAGTTCTTC
abundance: NA; d_gene: TRBD1; v_gene: TRBV7-9; j_gene: TRBJ1-1; CDR3aa: CASSFSGQGVFF; CDR3nt: TGTGCCAGCAGCTTTTCGGGACAGGGCGTTTTCTTT
abundance: NA; d_gene: TRBD2; v_gene: TRBV5-6; j_gene: TRBJ2-7; CDR3aa: CASSLVGLAGAEQYF; CDR3nt: TGTGCCAGCAGCTTGGTGGGACTAGCGGGAGCCGAGCAGTACTTC
abundance: once; d_gene: NA; v_gene: TRBV12-5; j_gene: TRBJ2-1; CDR3aa: CASGLSGDVYNEQFF; CDR3nt: TGTGCTAGTGGTTTGTCAGGGGACGTCTACAATGAGCAGTTCTTC
abundance: NA; d_gene: TRBD1; v_gene: TRBV4-1; j_gene: TRBJ2-5; CDR3aa: CASSHGPGQGAYQETQYF; CDR3nt: TGCGCCAGCAGCCATGGACCCGGACAGGGGGCTTACCAAGAGACCCAGTACTTC
abundance: NA; d_gene: TRBD1; v_gene: TRBV5-6; j_gene: TRBJ2-4; CDR3aa: CASSLAGTGVRENIQYF; CDR3nt: TGTGCCAGCAGCTTGGCCGGGACAGGGGTTAGGGAAAACATTCAGTACTTC
abundance: NA; d_gene: TRBD2; v_gene: TRBV14; j_gene: TRBJ2-3; CDR3aa: CASSHLGSGSKADTQYF; CDR3nt: TGTGCCAGCAGCCACCTGGGTAGCGGGAGCAAGGCAGATACGCAGTATTTT
abundance: once; d_gene: TRBD2; v_gene: TRBV7-8; j_gene: TRBJ2-1; CDR3aa: CASSLSAGGPYNEQFF; CDR3nt: TGTGCCAGCAGCTTATCTGCGGGAGGGCCCTACAATGAGCAGTTCTTC
abundance: NA; d_gene: NA; v_gene: TRBV18; j_gene: TRBJ1-2; CDR3aa: CASSPFGYGYTF; CDR3nt: TGTGCCAGCTCACCATTCGGCTATGGCTACACCTTC
abundance: NA; d_gene: NA; v_gene: TRBV7-2; j_gene: TRBJ2-7; CDR3aa: CASSLGRDNSYEQYF; CDR3nt: TGTGCCAGCAGCTTAGGGCGGGACAACTCCTACGAGCAGTACTTC
abundance: NA; d_gene: TRBD1; v_gene: TRBV27; j_gene: TRBJ2-7; CDR3aa: CASSKQGAPHEQYF; CDR3nt: TGTGCCAGCAGCAAACAGGGGGCGCCCCACGAGCAGTACTTC
abundance: NA; d_gene: TRBD1; v_gene: TRBV27; j_gene: TRBJ2-4; CDR3aa: CASSSTRDRGGAKNIQYF; CDR3nt: TGTGCCAGCAGTAGTACCCGGGACAGGGGGGGGGCCAAAAACATTCAGTACTTC
abundance: NA; d_gene: NA; v_gene: TRBV7-9; j_gene: TRBJ2-1; CDR3aa: CASSLAKGLGYNEQFF; CDR3nt: TGTGCCAGCAGCTTAGCGAAGGGACTGGGATACAATGAGCAGTTCTTC
abundance: NA; d_gene: NA; v_gene: TRBV7-6; j_gene: TRBJ2-1; CDR3aa: CASSLRSAGSYNEQFF; CDR3nt: TGTGCCAGCAGCTTACGTTCGGCAGGGTCCTACAATGAGCAGTTCTTC
abundance: NA; d_gene: NA; v_gene: TRBV28; j_gene: TRBJ2-1; CDR3aa: CASTPSPSYNEQFF; CDR3nt: TGTGCCAGCACACCGTCACCCTCCTACAATGAGCAGTTCTTC
abundance: NA; d_gene: NA; v_gene: TRBV29-1; j_gene: TRBJ1-2; CDR3aa: CSVEDHWVSYRYTF; CDR3nt: TGCAGCGTTGAAGATCACTGGGTCTCCTATCGCTACACCTTC
abundance: few; d_gene: TRBD2; v_gene: TRBV19; j_gene: TRBJ2-1; CDR3aa: CASSISLAGDNEQFF; CDR3nt: TGTGCCAGTAGTATTTCCCTTGCGGGAGACAATGAGCAGTTCTTC
abundance: NA; d_gene: NA; v_gene: TRBV27; j_gene: TRBJ1-5; CDR3aa: CASSLKRDRDQPQHF; CDR3nt: TGTGCCAGCAGTTTAAAGAGGGACCGAGATCAGCCCCAGCATTTT
abundance: NA; d_gene: TRBD2; v_gene: TRBV12-3/TRBV12-4; j_gene: TRBJ2-1; CDR3aa: CASFPSSGKSSEQFF; CDR3nt: TGTGCCAGCTTTCCCTCAAGCGGGAAGTCGAGTGAGCAGTTCTTC
abundance: NA; d_gene: TRBD2; v_gene: TRBV30; j_gene: TRBJ2-2; CDR3aa: CAWSLAVGGTGELFF; CDR3nt: TGTGCCTGGAGTCTAGCGGTTGGGGGAACCGGGGAGCTGTTTTTT
abundance: NA; d_gene: NA; v_gene: TRBV6-5; j_gene: TRBJ2-3; CDR3aa: CASSYSKKGRGADTQYF; CDR3nt: TGTGCCAGCAGTTACTCGAAGAAGGGGCGAGGAGCAGATACGCAGTATTTT